The 13 T cell receptor beta chains presented below share a single source sample, sequenced in a study of T-cell memory formation after mild COVID-19. MiXCR, applied by TCRdb to the 5' RACE reads, yields one record per CDR3 protein. The sample carries some 290,000 distinct CDR3 sequences, roughly 17% recorded once. Sequencing input: PBMCs or a T cell subset sorted from them (not recorded which). Every receptor here comes from a man in his late teens or twenties who had mild COVID-19 (a few samples of this study predate the infection). Cell type and time point are not known.

This chain connects TRBV7-3 to TRBJ2-3, with a tentative D call TRBD2 (7 bases). This CDR3 contains 16 residues. Trimming removed 0 bases at V and 5 bases at J, with 15 bases between. CDR1 and CDR2 (germline): SGHTA, FQGTGA. CDR3 DNA sequence: TGTGCCAGCAGCTTAACGCCGGGGGGCCCCCAAGATACGCAGTATTTT. Protein product: CASSLTPGGPQDTQYF.

This sequence joins TRBV11-3 and TRBJ2-5; weak D call: TRBD1 (6 bases). Germline CDR1 SGHNT, CDR2 YENEEA. The CDR3 runs to 14 residues. The V gene lost 5 bases and the J gene lost 3 bases, with 13 bases spanning the gap. CDR3: CASSPPGDEETQYF. The DNA for the CDR3 is TGTGCCAGCAGCCCACCAGGGGATGAAGAGACCCAGTACTTC.

V usage is TRBV9 and J usage is TRBJ1-4; possible D gene TRBD1, 6 bases. Germline values: CDR1 SGDLS, CDR2 YYNGEE. Trimming took 4 bases from V and 12 from J, leaving 22 bases between them. This CDR3 spans 15 amino acids. In DNA, the CDR3 is TGTGCCAGCAGCCCAACGGGGGGCTTGATGAAGGAACTGTTTTTT. Residues: CASSPTGGLMKELFF.

This rearrangement joins TRBV12-3 or TRBV12-4 to TRBJ2-6; perhaps TRBD2 as D (5 bases). The ends were cut back, 3 bases at V and 2 bases at J, with 11 bases in the middle. CDR3 size: 16 residues. The CDR3 region is CASSFRGITGANVLTF. The DNA of the CDR3 is TGTGCCAGCAGTTTTCGGGGTATTACTGGGGCCAACGTCCTGACTTTC.

The V call is TRBV7-8, the J call TRBJ2-3; a weak D match, TRBD2 (5 bases). Germline CDR1 is SGHVS and CDR2 is FQNEAQ. This CDR3 contains 16 residues. The ends were cut back, 4 bases at V and 4 bases at J, with 18 bases in the middle. The CDR3 is CASSSRVRGQADTQYF. CDR3 nucleotides: TGTGCCAGCAGCTCGAGGGTGAGAGGGCAGGCAGATACGCAGTATTTT.

This clonotype was detected a few times. The V gene is TRBV7-6, the J gene TRBJ2-5, with 8 bases aligning to TRBD2. The CDR3 has 15 residues. Germline CDR1 reads SGHVS; CDR2 reads FNYEAQ. J lost 1 base, V lost 5 bases, and 6 bases had no gene match. CDR3 nucleotide sequence: TGTGCCAGCAGCCCGACCGGGACTAGCCAAGAGACCCAGTACTTC. This translates into CASSPTGTSQETQYF.

This clonotype was detected only once. The chain uses TRBV5-1 and TRBJ1-2; the D is unclear. With 0 bases removed from V and 1 base from J, the gap between germline ends came to 13 bases. The germline CDR1 and CDR2 sequences are SGHRS and YFSETQ. The CDR3 contains 16 residues. The CDR3 region is CASSLAGKIDNYGYTF. CDR3 nucleotide sequence: TGCGCCAGCAGCTTGGCCGGGAAGATAGATAACTATGGCTACACCTTC.

The CDR3 nucleotides are TGTGCCAGCAGCCTCGTTATACACGAGCAGTACTTC. Protein: CASSLVIHEQYF. The V call is TRBV12-3 or TRBV12-4, the J call TRBJ2-7, with D uncertain. The length of the CDR3 is 12 residues. V was cut by 6 bases and J by 5 bases, with 11 bases left in between.

This clonotype was counted many times. The rearrangement uses TRBV20-1 and TRBJ2-1; the D gene is possibly TRBD2 (5 bases). There are 15 residues in the CDR3. Trimming removed 0 bases from V and 0 bases from J, with 9 bases in between. Germline V gene lookup returns CDR1 DFQATT and CDR2 SNEGSKA (reference sequence). CDR3 DNA sequence: TGCAGTGCTAGAGATGTGGGGAGCTCCTACAATGAGCAGTTCTTC. This translates into CSARDVGSSYNEQFF.

This clonotype was seen ten or more times. V usage is TRBV4-1 and J usage is TRBJ1-2, with D hard to call. Germline loops: CDR1 MGHRA, CDR2 YSYEKL. V was pared by 0 bases and J by 2 bases, with 7 bases between. CDR3 length: 14 residues. The CDR3, as DNA: TGCGCCAGCAGCCAAGATTTACGGAACTATGGCTACACCTTC. Amino acid sequence: CASSQDLRNYGYTF.

In this sample, this clonotype turned up a few times. The chain combines TRBV7-3 with TRBJ2-1; maybe TRBD2 (5 bases). Germline V lookup: CDR1 SGHTA, CDR2 FQGTGA. CDR3 size: 19 residues. V lost 5 bases and J 0 bases, leaving 23 bases between the germline ends. CDR3 region: CASSPYAPRTLYSYNEQFF. CDR3 nucleotides: TGTGCCAGCAGCCCATATGCCCCCAGGACTTTATACTCCTACAATGAGCAGTTCTTC.

This clonotype was seen only a few times. The rearrangement uses TRBV5-1 and TRBJ2-1; 12 bases match TRBD1. This CDR3 has 15 amino acids. Germline V gene lookup returns CDR1 SGHRS and CDR2 YFSETQ. J lost 12 bases, V lost 0 bases, and 7 bases had no gene match. The CDR3 nucleotides are TGCGCCAGCAGCTTGGCCGGGGGACAGGGGGCCGGGCAGTTCTTC. Its protein product is CASSLAGGQGAGQFF.

This clonotype was counted only a few times. The V and J genes are TRBV7-2 and TRBJ1-6; TRBD1 matches at 9 bases. Germline V gives CDR1 SGHTA, CDR2 FQGNSA. The CDR3 spans 16 residues. With V trimmed by 6 bases and J by 10 bases, 13 bases remained unmatched. The CDR3: CASSPGGTGIGSPLHF. In nucleotides, the CDR3 is TGTGCCAGCAGTCCCGGGGGGACAGGGATCGGGTCACCCCTCCACTTT.